The 8 T cell receptor beta chains below come from one sample, sequenced in a study of blood T cell repertoires in COVID-19. TCRdb keeps only in-frame clones here, not all; method: immunoSEQ multiplex PCR. The sample consists of around 320,000 clones, 70% to 90% of them appearing once. Sequenced: peripheral blood. The receptor source for this set is a human donor in a cohort sampled during active COVID-19.

The genes are TRBV5-1 and TRBJ2-7, with D tentatively TRBD1 (5 bases). The V gene lost 2 bases and the J gene lost 0 bases, with 9 bases spanning the gap. The CDR3 contains 14 residues. CDR1 is SGHRS and CDR2 is YFSETQ in the germline V gene. The CDR3 DNA follows: TGCGCCAGCAGCTTTCCGACAGACTCCTACGAGCAGTACTTC. Encoded protein: CASSFPTDSYEQYF.

The chain links TRBV19 to TRBJ1-5; D unresolved. The germline V gene has CDR1 LNHDA and CDR2 SQIVND (reference sequence). V lost 7 bases, J lost 6 bases, and 10 bases lay in between. The length of the CDR3 is 12 residues. The CDR3 is CASNPAGQPQHF. The DNA for the CDR3 is TGTGCCAGTAACCCCGCCGGTCAGCCCCAGCATTTT.

V gene TRBV7-9 combines with J gene TRBJ1-2, with 9 nucleotides matching TRBD1. Germline loops: CDR1 SEHNR, CDR2 FQNEAQ (reference sequence). The CDR3 spans 15 residues. V dropped 5 bases and J dropped 3; count of bases not matched to a gene: 7. CDR3 nucleotides: TGTGCCAGCAGCCGCGGGACAGGGTGGGACTATGGCTACACCTTC. Protein sequence: CASSRGTGWDYGYTF.

The rearrangement joins TRBV14 to TRBJ1-1; D unresolved. V gave up 0 bases and J gave up 0 bases, with 11 bases separating them. CDR3 size: 16 residues. Per the germline V gene, CDR1 is SGHDN and CDR2 is FVKESK. CDR3 nucleotides: TGTGCCAGCAGCCAAGATTTGGGAGTAGTGAACACTGAAGCTTTCTTT. As protein: CASSQDLGVVNTEAFF.

The J gene is TRBJ1-1, the V gene TRBV6-6, with D possibly being TRBD1 (6 bases). Germline CDR1 and CDR2: MNHNY and SVGAGI (reference sequence). There are 13 residues in the CDR3. V was clipped by 6 bases and J by 6 bases, with 14 bases between them. The CDR3 reads CASSAKQGPEAFF. CDR3 DNA: TGTGCCAGCAGCGCGAAACAGGGCCCTGAAGCTTTCTTT.

This clone was counted a few times. This sequence joins TRBV19 and TRBJ2-7, with D possibly TRBD1 on 5 matching bases. In germline, CDR1 is LNHDA, CDR2 SQIVND (reference sequence). The germline V and J ends were trimmed by 6 bases and 5 bases, with 20 bases remaining between them. The CDR3 totals 15 residues. This CDR3 reads CASRKDSLVGDEQYF. DNA of the CDR3: TGTGCCAGTAGGAAAGACAGCTTGGTGGGTGACGAGCAGTACTTC.

The genes are TRBV19 and TRBJ1-1; D uncertain. Germline loops: CDR1 LNHDA, CDR2 SQIVND (reference sequence). The CDR3 spans 13 residues. Trimming cost V 1 base and J 5 bases, with 8 bases left between them. The CDR3 sequence is CASSIGRETEAFF. CDR3 DNA: TGTGCCAGTAGTATAGGTCGGGAGACTGAAGCTTTCTTT.

This chain links TRBV21-1 with TRBJ1-2. TRBV21-1 is deemed a pseudogene. The CDR3 totals 17 residues. The CDR3 sequence: CASSKVGHWGEPYGYTF. The CDR3 DNA is TGTGCCAGCAGCAAAGTGGGCCACTGGGGGGAACCCTATGGCTACACCTTC.